These T cell receptor beta chains were read from a single sample in a study of PD-L1 blockade in urothelial cancer. TCRdb's table, derived via immunoSEQ multiplex PCR, lists solely in-frame clones and lacks some. Seen here are roughly 16,000 clones, 70% to 90% observed once, and the top ten hold over 9.5%. The input for sequencing was PBMCs, taken around atezolizumab (anti-PD-L1) treatment. Receptors originate from a man aged 70-80 years with urothelial cancer. The CDR3 runs from the conserved cysteine through the conserved F or W. D genes are given only for firm matches. Some rows have no size entry. The others give once, few or many, or a class for an expanded clone.

TRBJ2-5	-	TRBV5-5	once	CASSFRGETQYF	TGTGCCAGCAGCTTTAGAGGAGAGACCCAGTACTTC
TRBJ2-7	-	TRBV10-3	once	CAISESPGQTYEQYF	TGTGCCATCAGTGAGTCACCGGGACAAACCTACGAGCAGTACTTC
TRBJ1-2	-	TRBV5-6	-	CASLPGDRGYGYTF	TGTGCCAGCCTCCCGGGAGACAGAGGATATGGCTACACCTTC
TRBJ1-2	-	TRBV19	-	CASSIDRRESNYGYTF	TGTGCCAGTAGTATAGATCGGCGGGAATCTAACTATGGCTACACCTTC
TRBJ1-2	-	TRBV5-6	-	CASSSYYGYTF	TGTGCCAGCAGCTCCTACTATGGCTACACCTTC
TRBJ1-2	-	TRBV4-1	-	CASSQRAGGDYGYTF	TGCGCCAGCAGCCAACGGGCCGGGGGAGACTATGGCTACACCTTC
TRBJ1-3	-	TRBV2	-	CASTLRLHADTIYF	TGTGCCAGCACCCTCCGATTACACGCGGACACCATATATTTT
TRBJ1-1	-	TRBV13	-	CASSLQANTEAFF	TGTGCCAGCAGCCTACAGGCTAACACTGAAGCTTTCTTT
TRBJ1-5	-	TRBV30	few	CAWSVVWARGTDQPQHF	TGTGCCTGGAGTGTAGTATGGGCCAGGGGAACAGATCAGCCCCAGCATTTT
TRBJ1-1	-	TRBV5-5	-	CASSSAGYEAFF	TGTGCCAGCAGCAGCGCGGGGTATGAAGCTTTCTTT
TRBJ1-2	-	TRBV2	medium-sized	CASSEVQATNYGYTF	TGTGCCAGCAGTGAAGTGCAGGCTACTAACTATGGCTACACCTTC
TRBJ2-7	-	TRBV7-9	once	CASSLDRGGTQVHEQYF	TGTGCCAGCAGCTTAGACCGCGGCGGTACCCAAGTCCACGAGCAGTACTTC
TRBJ2-7	TRBD2	TRBV7-2	-	CASSLPLGLASYEQYF	TGTGCCAGCAGCTTACCCCTGGGACTAGCTTCCTACGAGCAGTACTTC
TRBJ2-1	-	TRBV2	-	CASRGSEQFF	TGTGCCAGCAGGGGGAGTGAGCAGTTCTTC
TRBJ1-2	-	TRBV25-1	-	CASSDPSYGYTF	TGTGCCAGCAGTGATCCGAGCTATGGCTACACCTTC
TRBJ2-1	-	TRBV6-5	-	CASSKGAEQFF	TGTGCCAGCAGCAAAGGGGCTGAGCAGTTCTTC
TRBJ2-7	-	TRBV5-1	once	CASSVTGEVRYEQYF	TGCGCCAGCAGCGTAACAGGGGAGGTCCGTTACGAGCAGTACTTC
TRBJ1-3	-	TRBV28	-	CASSFWGLTGNTIYF	TGTGCCAGCAGTTTCTGGGGCCTAACTGGAAACACCATATATTTT
TRBJ1-6	-	TRBV19	-	CASRTVDLTGPNSPLHF	TGTGCCAGTAGGACTGTCGACCTGACAGGACCTAATTCACCCCTCCACTTT
TRBJ1-6	-	TRBV28	-	CASTRQKNSPLHF	TGTGCCAGCACCCGACAGAAGAATTCACCCCTCCACTTT
TRBJ1-1	-	TRBV28	-	CASITYQNTEAFF	TGTGCCAGCATCACCTACCAGAACACTGAAGCTTTCTTT
TRBJ2-1	TRBD1	TRBV19	-	CASSTLPGQGSHEQFF	TGTGCCAGTAGTACTCTACCGGGACAGGGGAGCCATGAGCAGTTCTTC
TRBJ1-5	-	TRBV2	-	CASSDGGGQPQHF	TGTGCCAGCAGTGATGGGGGGGGCCAGCCCCAGCATTTT
TRBJ1-5	TRBD1	TRBV30	-	CAWSNGQGSQPQHF	TGTGCCTGGAGTAACGGACAGGGGAGTCAGCCCCAGCATTTT
TRBJ2-5	TRBD1	TRBV7-6	-	CASSLDWPGGETQYF	TGTGCCAGCAGCTTAGATTGGCCAGGGGGAGAGACCCAGTACTTC
TRBJ1-3	-	TRBV30	-	CAWSSIGNTIYF	TGTGCCTGGAGTTCAATCGGAAACACCATATATTTT
TRBJ2-7	-	TRBV2	-	CASSVAVYEQYF	TGTGCCAGCAGTGTGGCTGTCTACGAGCAGTACTTC
TRBJ2-5	-	TRBV7-9	-	CASSLARATQYQETQYF	TGTGCCAGCAGCTTAGCGCGGGCGACTCAGTACCAAGAGACCCAGTACTTC
TRBJ2-1	TRBD2	TRBV19	-	CASSSGLAAFNEQFF	TGTGCCAGTAGTAGCGGACTAGCGGCCTTCAATGAGCAGTTCTTC
TRBJ2-1	-	TRBV27	-	CASSTPKGAVYNEQFF	TGTGCCAGCAGTACCCCTAAGGGAGCCGTCTACAATGAGCAGTTCTTC
TRBJ2-5	TRBD1	TRBV28	-	CASRTGGFDETQYF	TGTGCCAGCAGGACAGGGGGCTTCGATGAGACCCAGTACTTC
TRBJ2-5	TRBD2	TRBV28	once	CASIPLRVGGETQYF	TGTGCCAGCATCCCCCTCAGGGTGGGAGGGGAGACCCAGTACTTC
TRBJ2-7	-	TRBV15	-	CATSARDTPTSEQYF	TGTGCCACCAGCGCCCGGGACACCCCGACTTCTGAGCAGTACTTC
TRBJ2-5	TRBD1	TRBV13	-	CASRAGTGKETQYF	TGTGCCAGCAGAGCCGGGACAGGCAAAGAGACCCAGTACTTC
TRBJ2-7	-	TRBV28	-	CASSLVGEEQYF	TGTGCCAGCAGTTTAGTAGGGGAAGAGCAGTACTTC
TRBJ2-7	-	TRBV5-6	-	CASSLTEYEQYF	TGTGCCAGCAGCTTGACAGAATACGAGCAGTACTTC
TRBJ2-1	TRBD2	TRBV9	-	CASTSGGGYNEQFF	TGTGCCAGCACCTCTGGCGGGGGCTACAATGAGCAGTTCTTC
TRBJ2-7	TRBD1	TRBV6-5	-	CASSYKGQIYEQYF	TGTGCCAGCAGTTACAAGGGACAGATCTACGAGCAGTACTTC
TRBJ2-5	TRBD1	TRBV7-9	-	CASSPLGQGARETQYF	TGTGCCAGCAGCCCATTGGGACAGGGGGCGCGGGAGACCCAGTACTTC
TRBJ2-4	TRBD1	TRBV19	-	CASSHYTGDGNIQYF	TGTGCCAGTAGTCATTATACAGGGGACGGAAACATTCAGTACTTC
TRBJ1-5	-	TRBV10-3	-	CAIRSGTDDQPQHF	TGTGCCATCAGATCCGGCACAGACGATCAGCCCCAGCATTTT
TRBJ1-1	TRBD1	TRBV19	-	CASRDRVFEAFF	TGTGCCAGCCGGGACAGGGTATTTGAAGCTTTCTTT
TRBJ1-1	-	TRBV5-1	-	CASSLGVNTEAFF	TGCGCCAGCAGCTTGGGAGTGAACACTGAAGCTTTCTTT
TRBJ2-5	-	TRBV6-6	once	CASSDPGGTQYF	TGTGCCAGCAGCGACCCCGGGGGGACCCAGTACTTC
TRBJ2-7	TRBD1	TRBV30	-	CAWSWGQEVLIRSYEQYF	TGTGCCTGGAGTTGGGGACAGGAGGTGTTAATCCGTTCCTACGAGCAGTACTTC
TRBJ2-3	TRBD2	TRBV19	-	CASSTPSGYGTDTQYF	TGTGCCAGTAGTACACCTAGCGGGTATGGCACAGATACGCAGTATTTT
TRBJ1-6	TRBD1	TRBV18	-	CASSGQGPNSPLHF	TGTGCCAGCTCAGGACAGGGCCCTAATTCACCCCTCCACTTT
TRBJ1-3	-	TRBV28	-	CASSPGSDGNTIYF	TGTGCCAGCAGCCCGGGGTCTGATGGAAACACCATATATTTT
TRBJ2-5	TRBD2	TRBV5-1	-	CASSESGGAERVHF	TGCGCCAGCAGCGAAAGCGGGGGGGCCGAAAGAGTTCACTTC
TRBJ1-3	TRBD1	TRBV11-2	-	CASSPGQGISGNTIYF	TGTGCCAGCAGCCCCGGACAGGGGATCTCTGGAAACACCATATATTTT
TRBJ1-2	-	TRBV6-1	-	CASSVARGNYGYTF	TGTGCCAGCAGTGTGGCCAGGGGTAACTATGGCTACACCTTC
TRBJ2-3	-	TRBV7-9	-	CASSLKGAQTTDTQYF	TGTGCCAGCAGCTTGAAAGGGGCCCAGACCACAGATACGCAGTATTTT
TRBJ2-3	TRBD2	TRBV5-1	-	CASSSRVLAGAGDTQYF	TGCGCCAGCAGCTCCCGCGTCCTAGCGGGGGCCGGAGATACGCAGTATTTT
TRBJ1-6	-	TRBV19	-	CASSVQGNQPNSPLHF	TGTGCCAGTAGTGTCCAGGGGAACCAGCCTAATTCACCCCTCCACTTT
TRBJ2-2	-	TRBV2	-	CASSERSRAVNTGELFF	TGTGCCAGCAGTGAAAGGTCCAGGGCGGTGAACACCGGGGAGCTGTTTTTT
TRBJ2-5	-	TRBV5-1	once	CASSFGQQETQYF	TGCGCCAGCAGCTTTGGACAGCAAGAGACCCAGTACTTC
TRBJ1-1	-	TRBV6-5	once	CASSVGRATEAFF	TGTGCCAGCAGTGTTGGCAGGGCCACTGAAGCTTTCTTT
TRBJ1-1	TRBD1	TRBV4-2	-	CASSPRQGASEAFF	TGTGCCAGCAGCCCCCGACAGGGGGCCTCTGAAGCTTTCTTT
TRBJ1-1	-	TRBV10-3	-	CASSDRPTEAFF	TGTGCCTCCTCAGACAGGCCCACTGAAGCTTTCTTT